Following are 7 T cell receptor beta chains from one sample sequenced in a study of shared clonotypes between healthy human individuals. Using immunoSEQ multiplex PCR, the repertoire was profiled, and TCRdb retains in-frame clones only, with some absent. The sample records some 500,000 clones, about 80% being singletons. The material sequenced was PBMCs. The source is a middle-aged woman in good health. Some clones in this sample may be carry-over from other donors' samples.

The sample holds many counts of this clone. The genes are TRBV4-3 and TRBJ2-1; 8 positions match TRBD2. The junction had 5 bases not matched to a gene; V was cut back by 0 bases and J by 7 bases. This CDR3 region has 15 residues. Germline V lookup: CDR1 LGHNA, CDR2 YSLEER. In DNA form, the CDR3 reads TGCGCCAGCAGCCAAGACTCAGCGGGAGTGAATGAGCAGTTCTTC. Translating it yields CASSQDSAGVNEQFF.

CDR3 nucleotides: TGTGCCAGCAGCTTCGACAGGGGAGGGAACACTGAAGCTTTCTTT. Protein sequence: CASSFDRGGNTEAFF. J is TRBJ1-1 and V is TRBV5-6, with 8 positions matching TRBD1. V lost 2 bases, J lost 1 base, and 4 bases stayed unmatched. CDR3 length equals 15 residues. Germline V gene sequence: CDR1 SGHDT, CDR2 YYEEEE.

The V and J genes are TRBV6-1 and TRBJ1-1, with 8 bases matching TRBD1. Germline values: CDR1 MNHNS, CDR2 SASEGT. This CDR3 contains 14 residues. The V gene end was trimmed by 4 bases and the J gene end by 3 bases; junction bases not matched to a gene: 4. CDR3 bases: TGTGCCAGCAGTGGTACAGGGGGGGACACTGAAGCTTTCTTT. The encoded protein is CASSGTGGDTEAFF.

J is TRBJ2-7 and V is TRBV5-6; D unclear. Looked up from germline, CDR1 is SGHDT and CDR2 is YYEEEE. V gave up 0 bases and J gave up 4 bases, with 14 bases separating them. The CDR3 has 15 amino acids. This CDR3 reads CASSLGYPTPYEQYF. CDR3 coding DNA: TGTGCCAGCAGCTTGGGATATCCAACTCCTTACGAGCAGTACTTC.

V gene TRBV29-1 combines with J gene TRBJ2-5, with a tentative D call TRBD2 (6 bases). Germline lookup yields CDR1 SQVTM and CDR2 ANQGSEA. This CDR3 region has 11 residues. Trimming pared 4 bases from V and 5 bases from J, leaving 8 bases between. This CDR3 reads CSVGRGETQYF. CDR3 sequence (DNA): TGCAGCGTTGGCCGGGGGGAGACCCAGTACTTC.

The chain links TRBV19 to TRBJ2-7; possibly TRBD1 for D (5 bases). The V gene lost 6 bases and the J gene lost 4 bases, with 13 bases spanning the gap. The length of the CDR3 is 13 residues. Germline V gene sequence: CDR1 LNHDA, CDR2 SQIVND (reference sequence). CDR3 sequence (DNA): TGTGCCAGTAGCCCAGGGTCCAAATACGAGCAGTACTTC. It codes for CASSPGSKYEQYF.

The chain carries TRBV28 and TRBJ2-1, with 10 bases that match TRBD2. Germline V gives CDR1 MDHEN, CDR2 SYDVKM. Trimming removed 3 bases from V and 11 bases from J; junction bases left unmatched: 10. The CDR3 spans 15 residues. In DNA form, the CDR3 reads TGTGCCAGCAGTTTGGTCCCCGGGACTAGCGCTAAGCAGTTCTTC. Protein sequence: CASSLVPGTSAKQFF.